A selection of T cell receptor beta chains follows, all from one sample in a study of early T cells in non-severe SARS-CoV-2 infection. MiXCR, applied by TCRdb to the 5' RACE reads, yields one record per CDR3 protein. The sample has around 81,000 distinct CDR3 sequences; 13% to 15% are singletons. The sequencing input was whole blood. The receptors were sampled from an adult who was a healthcare worker with PCR-confirmed SARS-CoV-2 infection or an uninfected control (not recorded which). The CDR3 runs from the conserved cysteine through the conserved F or W. A D gene is named only where the DNA matches it firmly. A row's size may be missing; if present it is once, few, many or a size class.

D	V	size	J	CDR3	DNA
TRBD1	TRBV24-1	few	TRBJ1-5	CATSDLQDRVGNQPQHF	TGTGCCACCAGTGATTTGCAAGACAGGGTGGGCAATCAGCCCCAGCATTTT
-	TRBV20-1	-	TRBJ1-1	CSAQRGTTEAFF	TGCAGTGCCCAAAGGGGGACAACTGAAGCTTTCTTT
-	TRBV6-2/TRBV6-3	few	TRBJ1-1	CASSYGRLNTEAFF	TGTGCCAGCAGTTACGGTAGATTGAACACTGAAGCTTTCTTT
-	TRBV28	-	TRBJ2-2	CASVGIPRYTGELFF	TGTGCCAGCGTCGGGATACCAAGATACACCGGGGAGCTGTTTTTT
-	TRBV20-1	-	TRBJ1-1	CSARVPGSANTEAFF	TGCAGTGCTAGAGTACCGGGGTCTGCGAACACTGAAGCTTTCTTT
-	TRBV28	-	TRBJ2-7	CASRVLQDFTYEQYF	TGTGCCAGCAGAGTTCTCCAGGATTTCACCTACGAGCAGTACTTC
-	TRBV7-9	few	TRBJ1-4	CASSYRDPGKLFF	TGTGCCAGCAGCTACAGGGATCCGGGAAAACTGTTTTTT
-	TRBV20-1	-	TRBJ2-2	CSASGTPYSSGELFF	TGCAGTGCTAGCGGGACACCCTATTCCAGCGGGGAGCTGTTTTTT
-	TRBV27	-	TRBJ1-1	CASSFHGGGNTEAFF	TGTGCCAGCAGTTTTCACGGGGGAGGAAACACTGAAGCTTTCTTT
-	TRBV29-1	-	TRBJ2-3	CSVDWGITDTQYF	TGCAGCGTTGATTGGGGAATCACAGATACGCAGTATTTT
-	TRBV13	-	TRBJ1-1	CASSFMLEAFF	TGTGCCAGCAGCTTTATGTTAGAAGCTTTCTTT
TRBD1	TRBV7-2	many	TRBJ2-3	CASSLLGQNTDTQYF	TGTGCCAGCAGCCTACTGGGACAGAACACAGATACGCAGTATTTT
-	TRBV21-1	-	TRBJ2-4	CASIDLPDRTKNIQYF	TGTGCCAGCATCGATCTTCCGGACAGAACCAAAAACATTCAGTACTTC
-	TRBV7-9	many	TRBJ1-1	CASSGQQVEAFF	TGTGCCAGCAGCGGACAACAGGTTGAAGCTTTCTTT
-	TRBV29-1	few	TRBJ2-5	CSVDSFQETQYF	TGCAGCGTTGACTCCTTCCAAGAGACCCAGTACTTC
-	TRBV6-5	few	TRBJ2-5	CASSYGEGTQYF	TGTGCCAGCAGTTACGGAGAAGGGACCCAGTACTTC
-	TRBV20-1	few	TRBJ2-7	CSARVSSHEQYF	TGCAGTGCTAGAGTTTCGAGCCACGAGCAGTACTTC
-	TRBV11-2	few	TRBJ2-1	CASSFRTTPRTAGSSYNEQFF	TGTGCCAGCAGCTTCCGGACCACGCCAAGGACGGCAGGATCCTCCTACAATGAGCAGTTCTTC
-	TRBV3-1	-	TRBJ1-2	CASSQGQILTNGYTF	TGTGCCAGCAGCCAAGGACAGATCCTAACTAATGGCTACACCTTC
TRBD1	TRBV18	few	TRBJ2-2	CASSLYRAGTGLNTGELFF	TGTGCCAGCTCACTTTATAGAGCCGGGACAGGGCTTAACACCGGGGAGCTGTTTTTT
-	TRBV3-1	many	TRBJ1-1	CASSQGGGSTEAFF	TGTGCCAGCAGCCAAGGGGGGGGATCCACTGAAGCTTTCTTT
-	TRBV3-1	-	TRBJ2-7	CASSQRSYTGTPDF	TGTGCCAGCAGCCAAAGGTCGTATACCGGGACGCCCGACTTC
-	TRBV5-1	many	TRBJ1-2	CASSSQDRQNPFRGYTF	TGCGCCAGCAGCTCACAGGACAGACAGAACCCTTTCCGGGGCTACACCTTC